The 14 T cell receptor beta chains reported below all come from one sample, sequenced in a study of response to subunit inactivated influenza vaccine. TCRdb redid the calling of the RT-PCR reads with MiXCR, one entry per CDR3 protein. The sample has 800,000 or so distinct CDR3 sequences, approximately 22% seen once; the top ten hold roughly 10%. Here the sequenced sample was PBMCs from blood, taken more than 4 days after vaccination. Receptor source: a man over 45 who received an inactivated influenza vaccine.

This clonotype has a handful of counts. The chain is built from TRBV6-2 or TRBV6-3 and TRBJ1-2; 8 nucleotides agree with TRBD1. Germline V CDR1 and CDR2: MNHEY, SVGEGT. V gave up 5 bases and J gave up 8 bases; unmatched junction bases: 4. The CDR3 is 12 residues long. The CDR3 loop is CASSPTGDGYTF. The CDR3 coding sequence is TGTGCCAGCAGTCCGACAGGGGACGGCTACACCTTC.

The chain joins TRBV12-3 or TRBV12-4 to TRBJ1-6, with D hard to call. V shed 6 bases and J shed 15 bases, with 12 bases lying between them. This CDR3 spans 11 amino acids. The CDR3 nucleotides read TGTGCCAGCAGCCCCGGGCCTCTCCTCCACTTT. Amino acids: CASSPGPLLHF.

Only a few counts were recorded for this clonotype. As DNA, the CDR3 is TGTGCCAGCAGCTTATTCTGGGCTAGCGGGAGTAACACCGGGGAGCTGTTTTTT. Translating it yields CASSLFWASGSNTGELFF. The chain uses TRBV11-2 and TRBJ2-2; 10 positions match TRBD2. This CDR3 spans 18 amino acids. The germline V gene has CDR1 SGHAT and CDR2 FQNNGV. J gave up 2 bases and V 2 bases, and 8 bases lay outside the gene matches.

The genes are TRBV21-1 and TRBJ2-1; TRBD2, the table's D call, lacks a check against the DNA. TRBV21-1 is noted as a pseudogene. The CDR3 runs to 15 residues. CDR3 coding DNA: TGTGCCAGCAGCCCCCAAGGAGAAAGGGAGAATGAGCAGTTCTTC. This gives the protein CASSPQGERENEQFF.

V is TRBV11-2 and J is TRBJ2-7, with unresolved D. The germline V and J ends were trimmed by 3 bases and 4 bases, with 16 bases remaining between them. The CDR3 has 15 amino acids. Germline assignment: CDR1 SGHAT and CDR2 FQNNGV. The CDR3 nucleotides are TGTGCCAGCAGCTTTTCAGGAACGTCTTGGTACGAGCAGTACTTC. Its protein is CASSFSGTSWYEQYF.

The rearrangement links TRBV29-1 to TRBJ2-6; the match to TRBD2 covers 14 bases. Germline V gene lookup returns CDR1 SQVTM and CDR2 ANQGSEA. The CDR3 consists of 17 residues. The trim removed 6 bases at V and 0 bases at J, leaving 4 bases unmatched. CDR3 DNA: TGCAGCGTAATCGGGACTAGCGGGGGCTCTGGGGCCAACGTCCTGACTTTC. This translates into CSVIGTSGGSGANVLTF.

The V gene is TRBV5-1, the J gene TRBJ2-2, with a tentative D call TRBD1 (6 bases). Trimming cost V 3 bases and J 6 bases, with 18 bases left between them. Germline CDR1 SGHRS, CDR2 YFSETQ. This CDR3 contains 16 residues. This chain's CDR3 is CASSSRQVLNAGELFF. The CDR3 DNA reads TGCGCCAGCAGCTCCAGACAGGTCTTAAACGCCGGGGAGCTGTTTTTT.

The chain joins TRBV5-1 to TRBJ2-5, with D perhaps TRBD2 (6 bases). Trimming took off 1 base at V and 5 bases at J, with 15 bases between the two ends. The CDR3 consists of 15 residues. Per germline, CDR1 SGHRS and CDR2 YFSETQ. CDR3 coding DNA: TGCGCCAGCAGCTTGTGGAGGGGAAGAGGTGAGACCCAGTACTTC. Amino acids: CASSLWRGRGETQYF. The full variable domain, its missing parts supplied by reference TRBV5-1 and TRBJ2-5, is KAGVTQTPRYLIKTRGQQVTLSCSPISGHRSVSWYQQTPGQGLQFLFEYFSETQRNKGNFPGRFSGRQFSNSRSEMNVSTLELGDSALYLCASSLWRGRGETQYFGPGTRLLVL.

The chain is built from TRBV4-3 and TRBJ2-3, with D unresolved. V was pared by 0 bases and J by 3 bases, with 13 bases between. The V gene's germline CDR1 is LGHNA and CDR2 YSLEER. This CDR3 has 16 amino acids. CDR3 nucleotide sequence: TGCGCCAGCAGCCAAGATCTGGGGTACCCAACAGATACGCAGTATTTT. Translation gives CASSQDLGYPTDTQYF.

The chain recombines TRBV12-3 or TRBV12-4 with TRBJ1-6; the D is unclear. This CDR3 has 13 residues. Trimming took off 3 bases at V and 7 bases at J, with 7 bases between the two ends. The CDR3 region is CASSLAVNSPLHF. The CDR3, as DNA: TGTGCCAGCAGTTTGGCGGTCAATTCACCCCTCCACTTT.

This sequence joins TRBV4-2 and TRBJ2-5; 8 bases align to TRBD1. V shed 1 base, J shed 2 bases, and the junction held 6 bases outside the gene matches. The CDR3 length is 16 residues. In germline, CDR1 is LGHNA, CDR2 YNFKEQ. The CDR3 nucleotides read TGTGCCAGCAGCCAAGGAACACAGGGGGTTCAAGAGACCCAGTACTTC. Its translation: CASSQGTQGVQETQYF.

This clonotype has a count of ten or more. This chain joins TRBV2 and TRBJ2-6, with 7 bases aligning to TRBD1. The germline gives CDR1 SNHLY, CDR2 FYNNEI. The ends lost 5 bases at V and 0 bases at J; junction bases unmatched: 4. The CDR3 contains 16 residues. CDR3 loop: CASSRDRASGANVLTF. The CDR3 DNA is TGTGCCAGCAGTAGGGACAGAGCCTCTGGGGCCAACGTCCTGACTTTC.

This sequence joins TRBV9 and TRBJ1-5; 7 bases align to TRBD1. There are 15 residues in the CDR3. V was clipped by 8 bases and J by 7 bases; unmatched bases: 15. CDR1 is SGDLS, CDR2 YYNGEE, per germline. The CDR3 spells CASSVGKQGKQPQHF. CDR3 bases: TGTGCCAGTTCTGTCGGGAAACAGGGGAAACAGCCCCAGCATTTT.

The chain joins TRBV6-2 or TRBV6-3 to TRBJ2-1; 15 bases map to TRBD2. The germline V gene encodes CDR1 MNHEY and CDR2 SVGEGT. Unmatched junction bases numbered 5, after V lost 2 bases and J lost 9 bases. CDR3 length: 16 amino acids. CDR3 bases: TGTGCCAGCAGTTACGTTGGGACTAGCGGGAGGTTTGAGCAGTTCTTC. This sequence encodes CASSYVGTSGRFEQFF.